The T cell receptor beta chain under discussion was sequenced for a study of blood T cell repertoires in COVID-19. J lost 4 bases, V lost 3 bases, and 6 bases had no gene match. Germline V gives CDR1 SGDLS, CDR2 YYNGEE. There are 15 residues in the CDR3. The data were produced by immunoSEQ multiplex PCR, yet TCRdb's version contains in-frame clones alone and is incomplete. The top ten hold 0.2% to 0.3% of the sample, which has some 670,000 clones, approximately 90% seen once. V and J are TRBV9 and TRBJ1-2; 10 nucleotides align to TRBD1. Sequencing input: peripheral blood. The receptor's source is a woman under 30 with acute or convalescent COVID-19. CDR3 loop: CASSGRDRGPYGYTF. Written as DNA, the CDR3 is TGTGCCAGCAGCGGCCGGGACAGGGGTCCCTATGGCTACACCTTC.